The 21 T cell receptor beta chains in this list originate from one sample, sequenced in a study of tumor-infiltrating lymphocytes in primary liver carcinoma. Unsorted whole blood yielded the blood RNA, and germline DNA was also extracted. Reverse transcription of about 500 ng total RNA with a constant-region primer produced TCR beta cDNA. Construction of TCR beta libraries relied on three successive nested multiplex PCR rounds employing slightly modified ARM-PCR. Running roughly 10 cycles apiece, the first two PCR rounds relied on TRBV1-TRBV30 forward primers together with a C-beta reverse primer. Using its own MiXCR run on the multiplex PCR reads, TCRdb lists one record per CDR3 protein. The sample lists about 200,000 distinct CDR3 sequences; roughly two thirds were seen once. The sequenced material came from peripheral blood. The receptor set was obtained from a woman aged 55 to 70 with primary liver carcinoma and hepatitis B virus infection.

The chain combines TRBV15 with TRBJ2-7; possibly TRBD1 for D (6 bases). V gave up 1 base and J gave up 2 bases, with 9 bases separating them. CDR1 LNHNV and CDR2 YYDKDF come from the germline V gene (reference sequence). The CDR3 is 14 amino acids. The CDR3 reads CATSRGTEPYEQYF. CDR3 DNA sequence: TGTGCCACCAGCAGAGGGACAGAGCCCTACGAGCAGTACTTC.

The V call is TRBV6-5, the J call TRBJ1-6, with a weak D call TRBD1 (5 bases). In germline, CDR1 is MNHEY, CDR2 SVGAGI. This CDR3 region has 15 residues. Trimming removed 2 bases from V and 7 bases from J, with 12 bases in between. CDR3 sequence reads: CASSYTGGRNSPLHF. As DNA, the CDR3 is TGTGCCAGCAGTTACACCGGGGGTCGGAATTCACCCCTCCACTTT.

The chain uses TRBV5-4 and TRBJ2-5; possibly TRBD1 for D (8 bases). The CDR3 spans 17 residues. Per the germline V gene, CDR1 is SGHNT and CDR2 is YYREEE (reference sequence). V was shortened by 4 bases and J by 4 bases, with 23 bases between the two germline ends. The CDR3 sequence is CASSLGGQGASRETQYF. The DNA for the CDR3 is TGTGCCAGCAGCCTGGGAGGGCAGGGGGCGTCTCGAGAGACCCAGTACTTC.

This chain connects TRBV5-1 to TRBJ2-1, with 7 nucleotides matching TRBD2. The ends lost 4 bases at V and 7 bases at J; junction bases unmatched: 17. CDR3 size: 17 residues. Germline V lookup: CDR1 SGHRS, CDR2 YFSETQ. The CDR3 DNA follows: TGCGCCAGCAGCCACGGAGGAAGCGGGATTCGTGTTAATGAGCAGTTCTTC. Encoded protein: CASSHGGSGIRVNEQFF.

The rearrangement links TRBV12-3 or TRBV12-4 to TRBJ2-5; D gene uncertain. The CDR3 sequence is 15 residues long. Trimming removed 1 base from V and 5 bases from J, with 14 bases in between. The CDR3 DNA follows: TGTGCCAGCAGTTTAGGGCTTACGCCCGTGGAGACCCAGTACTTC. Its protein product is CASSLGLTPVETQYF.

This clonotype was seen many times. This chain connects TRBV12-3 or TRBV12-4 to TRBJ2-5; D remains ambiguous. This CDR3 has 14 amino acids. Deletions cut 3 bases from V and 2 bases from J, with 10 bases between. CDR3 in amino acids: CASSFRDIQETQYF. CDR3 coding DNA: TGTGCCAGCAGTTTTCGAGACATTCAAGAGACCCAGTACTTC.

A word on this clonotype: An end of the junction differs from the germline gene, which may be a read error. The chain joins TRBV11-2 to TRBJ1-1; D is possibly TRBD1 (5 bases). The CDR3 spans 14 residues. Germline CDR1 SGHAT, CDR2 FQNNGV. CDR3 sequence (DNA): TGTGCCTGCAGCTTGGGGGATTTAGGATTTGAAGCTTTCTTT. This sequence encodes CACSLGDLGFEAFF.

A word on this clonotype: A read error may explain this, as a much larger clone is one base away. This rearrangement joins TRBV10-2 to TRBJ1-5; possible D gene TRBD1, 5 bases. Germline CDR1 WSHSY, CDR2 SAAADI. The ends were cut back, 5 bases at V and 10 bases at J, with 18 bases in the middle. The CDR3 is made up of 14 amino acids. CDR3 in amino acids: CASSRDGTKGPQHF. DNA of the CDR3: TGCGCCAGCAGTAGGGACGGGACCAAGGGACCCCAGCATTTT.

The rearrangement uses TRBV5-4 and TRBJ2-5, with no clear D. Trimming took 8 bases from V and 5 from J, leaving 19 bases between them. This CDR3 has 14 residues. Germline CDR1 reads SGHNT; CDR2 reads YYREEE (reference sequence). As DNA, the CDR3 is TGTGCCAGTCATACCACTAAGGGTAGGGAGACCCAGTACTTC. This sequence encodes CASHTTKGRETQYF.

This clonotype was detected once. At one boundary the junction diverges from the germline segment, which might be a read error. J is TRBJ2-2 and V is TRBV11-1; no firm D call. The germline gives CDR1 SGHAT, CDR2 FQDESV (reference sequence). The CDR3 consists of 18 residues. The CDR3 region has the DNA TGTGCCGGCAGCATACTACGCCAAGTGGGAACGAACACCTGGGAGCTGTTTTTT. Residues: CAGSILRQVGTNTWELFF.

This chain links TRBV13 with TRBJ2-3, with D perhaps TRBD1 (6 bases). Germline CDR1 is PRHDT and CDR2 is FYEKMQ (reference sequence). V shed 3 bases and J shed 1 base, with 14 bases lying between them. This CDR3 is built from 16 residues. The CDR3 is CASSLTRGVGTDTQYF. In nucleotides, the CDR3 is TGTGCCAGCAGCTTGACCAGGGGCGTAGGCACAGATACGCAGTATTTT.

About this clonotype: A much larger clone sits a single nucleotide away, making a read error possible. V usage is TRBV6-5 and J usage is TRBJ1-6, with D tentatively TRBD1 (5 bases). The CDR3 consists of 17 residues. The V end was cut by 1 base, the J end by 5 bases, with 15 bases between. CDR1 is MNHEY, CDR2 SVGAGI, per germline. DNA of the CDR3: TGTGCCAGCAGTTACTTCCCCCTAGGGGCCCATAATTCACCCCTCCACTTT. This gives the protein CASSYFPLGAHNSPLHF.

In the case of this clonotype: A read error may produce the germline difference seen at one junction end. The rearrangement joins TRBV7-8 to TRBJ1-1; D is perhaps TRBD1 (6 bases). Germline CDR1 is SGHVS and CDR2 is FQNEAQ. CDR3 length: 13 residues. CDR3: CASSIVLGAEASF. The CDR3 DNA reads TGTGCCAGCAGCATCGTCTTGGGGGCTGAAGCTTCCTTT.

Remarks on this clonotype: One end of the junction fails to match germline, which may point to a read error. This chain links TRBV11-3 with TRBJ2-1; 7 bases match TRBD1. CDR1 is SGHNT and CDR2 is YENEEA in the germline V gene. The CDR3 has 14 amino acids. In nucleotides, the CDR3 is TGTGCCAGCAACTTAACAGGGGCCTGCAATGAGCAGTTCTTC. Amino acids: CASNLTGACNEQFF.

The chain links TRBV11-1 to TRBJ2-5; D may be TRBD1 (5 bases). This CDR3 region has 15 residues. Germline values: CDR1 SGHAT, CDR2 FQDESV (reference sequence). The V end was cut by 5 bases, the J end by 4 bases, with 17 bases between. CDR3 nucleotides: TGTGCCAGCAGCCTACACAAGGGGCTGGGAGAGACCCAGTACTTC. Residues: CASSLHKGLGETQYF.

The CDR3: CDSRLAGASYNEQFF. The CDR3 coding sequence is TGTGATAGCAGGCTAGCAGGAGCCTCCTACAATGAGCAGTTCTTC. V is TRBV6-1 and J is TRBJ2-1; TRBD2 might be the D (5 bases). The length of the CDR3 is 15 residues. Germline lookup yields CDR1 MNHNS and CDR2 SASEGT.

The chain carries TRBV28 and TRBJ2-7; D may be TRBD1 (5 bases). Trimming removed 5 bases at V and 7 bases at J, with 9 bases between. This CDR3 is built from 11 residues. Germline CDR1 MDHEN, CDR2 SYDVKM. The CDR3 coding sequence is TGTGCCAGCAGTGGGGCTAGGGAGCAGTACTTC. This sequence encodes CASSGAREQYF.

The chain uses TRBV11-2 and TRBJ2-1; D gene unclear. Germline V gene data show CDR1 as SGHAT and CDR2 as FQNNGV. V lost 0 bases, J lost 9 bases, and 15 bases lay in between. The CDR3 has 15 amino acids. Here the CDR3 reads CASSLDGARSSEQFF. The CDR3, as DNA: TGTGCCAGCAGCTTAGATGGTGCGAGGAGTTCTGAGCAGTTCTTC.

Notes on this clonotype: A much larger clone sits a single nucleotide away, making a read error possible. The chain combines TRBV12-3 or TRBV12-4 with TRBJ2-1, with D unresolved. V lost 5 bases and J 6 bases, leaving 23 bases between the germline ends. This CDR3 region has 17 residues. CDR3 coding DNA: TGTGCCAGCAGTCTCCCTTGGATCGGGTCGGGTGGCAATGAGCAGTTCTTC. This encodes CASSLPWIGSGGNEQFF.

This chain links TRBV29-1 with TRBJ2-7, with D unresolved. This CDR3 is built from 13 residues. The germline gives CDR1 SQVTM, CDR2 ANQGSEA. V was shortened by 8 bases and J by 4 bases, with 18 bases between the two germline ends. The CDR3 nucleotides are TGCAGCTTCTCTAGATGCGAATTTTACGAGCAGTACTTC. Its translation is CSFSRCEFYEQYF.

This rearrangement joins TRBV4-1 to TRBJ2-3; D may be TRBD2 (7 bases). CDR1 MGHRA and CDR2 YSYEKL come from the germline V gene. V gave up 5 bases and J gave up 2 bases, with 17 bases separating them. The CDR3 totals 16 residues. CDR3 sequence: CASSSMGGPPTDTQYF. CDR3 DNA: TGCGCCAGCAGCAGCATGGGGGGGCCCCCCACAGATACGCAGTATTTT.